The sequence of this T cell receptor beta chain was determined in a study of T cell repertoires in cytomegalovirus infection (dated by TCRdb to the late 2010s). Regarding the research as a whole: Because public TCR beta signatures pointed to carriage of CMV infection together with the matching HLA type, the HLA type of each donor mattered for the analysis. What the study reported, not specific to this receptor: The ex vivo response was dominated by HLA-C-restricted CMV-specific TCR beta clonotypes, and the single most frequent clonotype in two of eight donors was supplied by these HLA-C-restricted clonotypes. In both this cohort and an independent roughly 400-donor cohort, the cumulative frequency of public TCR beta family members distinguished carriers of CMV infection plus the relevant HLA type.

The germline V gene yields SGHVS for CDR1 and FNYEAQ for CDR2. A total of 16 residues make up the CDR3, ends included. Here the CDR3 DNA is all that survives: 48 bases in frame from base 1. V trim: 5 bases; J trim: 7 bases; unmatched bases: 16. Sequencing used an Illumina HiSeq 1500. The raw public reads went through TCRdb reprocessing: fastp at Q25, MiXCR clone calling, in-frame beta chains kept. Rows matching on CDR3 protein sequence are summarized as one entry with the most common DNA and genes. For this sample there are about 250,000 distinct CDR3 sequences; over 9% appear just once. The ten largest clones represent 1.5% to 2% of the sample. Regarding this clonotype: This receptor's antigen is unknown. The conserved closing phenylalanine or tryptophan is absent in this CDR3, likely reflecting a read error.

The sequenced material came from PBMCs. This receptor was identified in a human donor in good health (CMV status not recorded). Some clones in this sample may be carry-over from other donors' samples. Recombination linked TRBV7-6 to TRBJ2-7; the junction holds 8 bases that match TRBD2. The DNA sequence is as follows: TGTGCCAGCAGCCCTGTAGTAGCGGGACCGTCGGGGGAGCAGTACTAC. Translation gives CASSPVVAGPSGEQYY.